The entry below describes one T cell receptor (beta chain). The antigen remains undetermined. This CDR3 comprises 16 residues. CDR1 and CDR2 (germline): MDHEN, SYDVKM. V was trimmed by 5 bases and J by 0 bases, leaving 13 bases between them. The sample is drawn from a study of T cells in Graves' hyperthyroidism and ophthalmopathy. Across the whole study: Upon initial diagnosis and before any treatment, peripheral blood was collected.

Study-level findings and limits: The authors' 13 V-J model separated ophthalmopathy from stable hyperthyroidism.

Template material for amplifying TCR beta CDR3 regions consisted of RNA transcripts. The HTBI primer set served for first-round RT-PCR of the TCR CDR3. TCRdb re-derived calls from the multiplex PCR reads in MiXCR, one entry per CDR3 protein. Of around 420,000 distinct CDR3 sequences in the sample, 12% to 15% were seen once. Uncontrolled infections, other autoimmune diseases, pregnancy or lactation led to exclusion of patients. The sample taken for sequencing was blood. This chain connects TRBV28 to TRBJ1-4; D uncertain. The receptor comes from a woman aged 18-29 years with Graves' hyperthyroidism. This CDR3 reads CASSTSWGATNEKLFF. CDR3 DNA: TGTGCCAGCAGTACCTCTTGGGGAGCAACTAATGAAAAACTGTTTTTT.